The subject of this entry is one T cell receptor (beta chain). No antigen is known for it. Germline values: CDR1 KGHDR, CDR2 SFDVKD. V lost 4 bases and J 12 bases, leaving 12 bases between the germline ends. The CDR3 consists of 12 residues. MiXCR, applied by TCRdb to the 5' RACE reads, yields one record per CDR3 protein. Among 97,000 or so distinct CDR3 sequences, approximately 9.9% were seen once, and the ten largest hold roughly 5%. The data originate from a study of early T cells in non-severe SARS-CoV-2 infection. Study-wide points: Missing private and CD4 specificities, VDJdb matching favored anti-spike CD8 responses.

Source: whole blood, taken at baseline. The chain recombines TRBV24-1 with TRBJ2-1, with D possibly being TRBD1 (6 bases). The sequence was obtained from an adult who was a healthcare worker with PCR-confirmed SARS-CoV-2 infection or an uninfected control (not recorded which). The CDR3 protein is CATSDPGHPQFF. CDR3 nucleotides: TGTGCCACCAGTGACCCGGGACACCCGCAGTTCTTC.